The entry below gives a single T cell receptor (beta chain) sequence along with its context. The target of this receptor is not known. The sample holds no much larger clone one base away, and base qualities are not on file. These data originate in a study of cytomegalovirus exposure and HLA in healthy donors (TCRdb year 2017). Regarding the study in general: According to an earlier analysis of 587 of the donors, 200 million or so T cells yielded 95 million to 140 million unique TCR beta sequences and about 280 Gb of sequence data. Because of strong linkage in the cohort, roughly five DR-DQ haplotypes were treated as single units for association and clustering. To predict cytomegalovirus infection status, the study combined high-throughput TCR immunosequencing, statistical association of individual TCRs with disease status, and machine learning. All discovery cohort repertoires had been generated on a single sequencing platform. The study was designed to test whether signatures of past pathogen exposure could be identified by cataloging public T cell receptors. In addition to the first cohort of around 670 subjects, a separate validation cohort of over 90 different subjects was used. In the later analysis, no new phenotypic data were used to find candidate immune exposures; instead, reliance was placed on TCR beta sequences and their occurrence across donors. Both class I and class II loci were covered by HLA typing, at four-digit resolution. Using immunosequencing, the study profiled T cell repertoires from fewer than 700 subjects and related those repertoires to cytomegalovirus serostatus. Genome-wide SNP genotypes for about 65% of the roughly 700 donors were used in a later genetic analysis, which treated that subset as a discovery cohort. About 280 gigabases of sequencing data and tens of millions of unique TCR sequences were included in an early release covering about 620 HLA-typed donors. In a later analysis, previously published TCR beta repertoires from 500 to 750 donors were re-analyzed and high-resolution HLA genotyping was added so that TCR occurrence patterns could be studied. An earlier analysis of nearly 600 of the donors applied high-throughput TCR beta sequencing to assess whether each TCR beta V gene segment acted as functional or pseudogenic. The number of donors typed differed by locus, with about 620-630 for A, B, C, DRB1 and DQB1, 522 for DQA1, approximately 580 for DPA1, and over 400 for DPB1. Among roughly 400 genotyped donors of the cohort, an average of roughly 240,000 unique TCR beta nucleotide sequences were sequenced per donor, about a sixth of them non-productive. Among the roughly 400 genotyped donors, roughly 80% belonged to the genetic ancestry cluster associated with self-reported Caucasian donors. Donor age, sex, ethnicity and CMV serostatus were collected together with the repertoire data. The full study reports these points: In a later analysis, around 17,000 TCR beta sequences were associated with specific HLA alleles at a false discovery rate of 0.05. In an earlier analysis of more than 500 of the donors, most TCR beta V segments appeared in productive rearrangements about 87% or about 30% of the time, broadly matching IMGT annotations. Three of the identified cytomegalovirus-associated TCR beta chains were confirmed in vitro to be specific for cytomegalovirus antigens. Sequencing depth was assumed to be roughly uniform across donors in the presence/absence analyses, though that assumption may not hold. A later analysis found that TCR association rates varied across HLA loci, with DRB1 alleles showing the most associated TCRs and HLA-C alleles the fewest. The only immune exposure information available for the cohort was CMV serostatus. An association between a missense DCLRE1C variant and V-gene and J-gene trimming of TCR beta chains was found in a later genetic analysis and replicated in an independent cohort. Because counts were too low, some 17 rarely observed V segments, including chromosome 9 orphons, were excluded from the earlier analysis of 587 of the donors. It was suggested by the authors that the approach could potentially be generalized to other disease states and immunological phenotypes. In a later analysis, HLA-associated TCR beta chains showed more clonal expansion and lower generation probabilities than non-associated chains that were equally common. A further reported finding was that TCR beta sequences accurately predicted the HLA-A and HLA-B alleles for most subjects in the first cohort. Correlated functional status among segregating V segments might be attributable to linkage disequilibrium, but an unknown experimental factor could not be ruled out. Strong co-occurrence of HLA alleles, especially DR and DQ, made assigning TCR associations to individual alleles difficult. The classifier was reported to diagnose cytomegalovirus status with high specificity and sensitivity in both the original cohort and the validation cohort. Most CMV-associated TCR beta chains appeared to be HLA-restricted in a later analysis, and the HLA associations seemed to be driven largely by CMV exposure. In a later genetic analysis, fewer N-insertions in productive TCRs were reported among donors in an Asian-associated ancestry cluster than the roughly 640-donor mean. In the study, about 150 TCR beta chains were listed as associated with cytomegalovirus. Only TCR beta chains were sequenced in this cohort, and the absence of alpha or paired-chain data limited detectable features. The sequencing pipeline was judged likely to have produced a cluster of highly shared sequence variants as a technical artifact. Most TCR sequences were observed very rarely across donors, whereas some public TCRs were present in many individuals. According to a later analysis, parvovirus B19, influenza, CMV and Epstein-Barr virus appeared linked to several top co-occurrence clusters. Because some donors lacked HLA typing at each locus, the association tests relied only on the typed subset. Because the 87-base-pair reads could not distinguish some IMGT-functional V segments, including TRBV6-2 and TRBV6-3, those segments were excluded.

Preparation of the library involved the immunoSEQ multiplex PCR assay. The multiplex PCR relied on a mix of 60 forward primers for TCR Vbeta segments and 13 reverse primers for TCR Jbeta segments. Amplification of the CDR3 region of rearranged TCR beta genes was performed with a multiplex PCR assay on genomic DNA. Amplified TCR beta libraries were sequenced as 87-base-pair reads on the Illumina HiSeq System. The source study handled its data this way. Across the 500 to 850 repertoires, a later analysis counted 75 million to 90 million unique TCR beta chains, 9.5 million to 13 million of which were shared by at least two donors. Raw reads were error-corrected and collapsed into unique sequences by a nearest-neighbor algorithm in which closely related sequences were merged to remove PCR and sequencing errors. Alignment of CDR3 sequences to IMGT reference sequences was used to assign V, D and J gene segments. Each retained sequence needed at least a six-nucleotide match to both a V gene segment and a J gene segment. Rearrangements were called productive when the CDR3 lacked stop codons and stayed in frame with V and J; all others were non-productive. CDR3 was defined according to IMGT convention as the region running from the second conserved V-encoded cysteine to the conserved J-encoded phenylalanine. Sequences without an unambiguous match to a single V gene segment were excluded from the earlier analysis of 450 to 750 of the donors. An earlier analysis of 587 of the donors called V segments functional above 56.7% productive rearrangements and segregating when the between-donor standard deviation exceeded 5%. A statistical classification framework was built for diagnosing cytomegalovirus status from the catalog of TCR beta chain sequences. In a later analysis, V and J genes were assigned by comparing TCR nucleotide sequences against IMGT/GENE-DB human TR gene sequences. Using the TCRdist pipeline, a later analysis assigned CDR3 sequences along with most-parsimonious VDJ recombination scenarios. In a later analysis, each TCR beta chain was defined by its CDR3 amino acid sequence together with its V-gene family, and reads without a unique V-gene family were excluded. A later analysis removed nearly 600 highly shared, low-generation-probability nucleotide sequences to deal with suspected cross-contamination and a sequencing artifact. In a later analysis, a clonal expansion index for each public chain was calculated from normalized within-repertoire ranks of inferred template counts. A later analysis computed generation probabilities with a VDJ recombination model fitted to out-of-frame rearrangements, and checked the results against IGoR. A later analysis scored TCR-TCR, TCR-HLA and TCR-CMV co-occurrence with hypergeometric tests, applying a repertoire-size bias correction to TCR pairs. False discovery rates were estimated in a later analysis by permuting HLA or CMV assignments 20 times. In a later analysis, co-occurring TCRs were grouped with DBSCAN, and TCRdist sequence similarity was added when clustering was performed within HLA-allele-positive subsets. Co-occurrence clustering excluded repertoires with fewer than 30,000 or more than 120,000 public chains, plus five with anomalous nucleotide sharing. As stored in TCRdb, this immuneACCESS dataset retains in-frame rearrangements with V and J assigned. A fraction of the clones does not appear; measured against another copy, unresolved V genes explain less than half of the discrepancy, and the remainder lacks a known reason. V and J calls plus clone size are reproduced from that table; the DNA served to infer D and trimming. A total of around 160,000 clones appear in this sample, 73% of them only once. Clones ranked in the top ten supply under 2% of the sample.

Trimming costs V 1 base and J 7 bases, and their ends lie 5 bases apart. The CDR3 numbers 13 residues from cysteine through phenylalanine. CDR3 DNA is the only sequence kept; it has 39 bases, read in frame from the first base. Via the germline V gene, CDR1 is MNHNS and CDR2 SASEGT. The cohort was made up of about 670 healthy bone marrow donors. All cohort members were sampled while nominally healthy, although unrecorded immune exposures were likely present. The donor tested CMV seronegative and was one of the 352 seronegative cohort members. A peripheral blood sample was collected from each donor, and TCR beta sequencing was performed on peripheral blood mononuclear cells. Genomic DNA extraction from the blood cell samples was performed with the Qiagen DNeasy Blood Extraction Kit.

The specimen was PBMCs. The chain is encoded by TRBV6-1 joined to TRBJ1-6; the D gene cannot be resolved reliably. The sequence came from a woman under 30 in good health and CMV-seronegative. The CDR3 protein is CASSEVLNSPLHF. In nucleotide form, the sequence is TGTGCCAGCAGTGAAGTATTAAATTCACCCCTCCACTTT.